Described below is a single TCR beta chain sequence and its context. There are 13 residues in the CDR3. Germline V CDR1 and CDR2: LGHDT, YNNKEL (reference sequence). Trimming at V came to 4 bases and at J to 5 bases, leaving 3 bases not matched to a gene. In the original processing: Amplification from reference gene primers served as the basis for estimated nucleated cell counts. Using immunoSEQ multiplex PCR, the repertoire was profiled, and TCRdb retains in-frame clones only, with some absent. V, J and clone size were drawn from that table, and D and trimming were deduced from the DNA. The repertoire holds 280,000 or so clones, with about 85% as singletons. The data are from a study of blood T cell repertoires in COVID-19. Clinical history reported by participants formed the basis on which cohorts were assigned.

Sequences were obtained from PBMCs or T cells enriched from blood (not recorded which). The sequence came from a woman aged 50 to 65 who had recovered from COVID-19. This sequence joins TRBV3-1 (or the pseudogene TRBV3-2) and TRBJ2-3; 7 bases are shared with TRBD1. The CDR3 bases are TGTGCCAGCAGCCGTCAGGGGGAAGATACGCAGTATTTT. Protein: CASSRQGEDTQYF.